This is a list of T cell receptor beta chains from one sample in a study of blood T cells in healthy people across ages. TCRdb ran MiXCR on the 5' RACE reads and lists one entry per CDR3 protein. This sample has 1.5 million to 1.9 million distinct CDR3 sequences, with around 40% found just once. The sequenced material came from blood. All receptors come from a woman aged 18-29 years in good health. Each CDR3 is given with its conserved first and last residue. D genes are given only for firm matches. Only some rows state a clone size, as once, few, many or a class for expanded clones.

d_call,v_call,j_call,clone_size,cdr3_nt,cdr3_aa
TRBD1,TRBV28,TRBJ2-1,-,TGTGCCAGCAGTTTCCCCCGCTACCGGGACAGGGACCTCCTTGACAATGAGCAGTTCTTC,CASSFPRYRDRDLLDNEQFF
TRBD2,TRBV29-1,TRBJ2-5,-,TGCAGTCCCCGGTTACTAGCGGGGGCCCCCCAAGAGACCCAGTACTTC,CSPRLLAGAPQETQYF
-,TRBV7-2,TRBJ2-5,few,TGTGCCAGCAGCTTAGTTTATGCCAGTCAGGAGACCCAGTACTTC,CASSLVYASQETQYF
TRBD1,TRBV12-3/TRBV12-4,TRBJ2-7,-,TGTGCCAGCAGTTTTGCTGGACAGGAGTACGAGCAGTACTTC,CASSFAGQEYEQYF
TRBD1,TRBV18,TRBJ2-1,few,TGTGCCAGCTCACCCAGTGGGACAGGGGTCAATGAGCAGTTCTTC,CASSPSGTGVNEQFF
TRBD2,TRBV12-3/TRBV12-4,TRBJ2-3,-,TGTGCCAGCAGTGTACTAGCGGGGGCTCACACAGATACGCAGTATTTT,CASSVLAGAHTDTQYF
-,TRBV4-3,TRBJ2-6,few,TGCGCCATCAGCCAGTCAGGGGCGGGGGCCAACGTCCTGACTTTC,CAISQSGAGANVLTF
-,TRBV6-6,TRBJ1-1,-,TGTGCCAGCAGAGAACAGGAGGGCCTAGGCACTGAAGCTTTCTTT,CASREQEGLGTEAFF
-,TRBV20-1,TRBJ2-1,-,TGCAGTGCTAGAGCCCTTACAGGGACCCTACACAATGAGCAGTTCTTC,CSARALTGTLHNEQFF
TRBD2,TRBV4-2,TRBJ2-2,-,TGTGCCAGCAGCCAAGAGGGGGGGGGTCCCGGGGAGCTGTTTTTT,CASSQEGGGPGELFF
-,TRBV12-3/TRBV12-4,TRBJ2-5,few,TGTGCCAGCAGTCGATCCAGGGGCGAGACCCAGTACTTC,CASSRSRGETQYF
-,TRBV14,TRBJ1-1,-,TGTGCCAGCAGCCCCGGGGTCCGGATCACTGAAGCTTTCTTT,CASSPGVRITEAFF
-,TRBV7-2,TRBJ2-4,-,TGTGCCAGCAGCCCCTCTTGGGCCAAAAACATTCAGTACTTC,CASSPSWAKNIQYF
-,TRBV11-2,TRBJ1-1,-,TGTGCCAGCAGCCCACCGGGCTCACTTGAAGCTTTCTTT,CASSPPGSLEAFF
TRBD2,TRBV3-1,TRBJ2-3,few,TGTGCCAGCAGCCCGAGGAATCGACTAGCCACAGATACGCAGTATTTT,CASSPRNRLATDTQYF
TRBD2,TRBV20-1,TRBJ2-4,-,TGCAGCGTACTAGCGGGGTCAAACATTCAGTACTTC,CSVLAGSNIQYF
-,TRBV3-1,TRBJ2-5,-,TGTGCCAGCAGCCTCTTAGGCCGCTTCAATGAGCAGTACTTC,CASSLLGRFNEQYF
-,TRBV20-1,TRBJ2-1,few,TGCAGTGCTAGTACCGGGCCCAGGTCTTTCGATGAGCAGTTCTTC,CSASTGPRSFDEQFF
TRBD2,TRBV12-3/TRBV12-4,TRBJ2-1,few,TGTGCCAGCAGTTTGTTCGGGACCCCTCGGGGGGGGGATGAGCAGTTCTTC,CASSLFGTPRGGDEQFF
-,TRBV20-1,TRBJ2-1,once,TGCAGTGTCCCCACCACGGGAGCGCGGAACATTCAGTTCTTC,CSVPTTGARNIQFF
TRBD2,TRBV9,TRBJ2-5,-,TGTGCCAGCAGCGGGGCAGGTTTATTAGCGGGAGTAGGAGAGACCCAGTACTTC,CASSGAGLLAGVGETQYF
-,TRBV7-9,TRBJ2-7,-,TGTGCCACCCTGTCCCTATACAATGAGCAGTACTTC,CATLSLYNEQYF